These T cell receptor beta chains were read from a single sample in a study of cytomegalovirus exposure and HLA in healthy donors. Measured with immunoSEQ multiplex PCR; TCRdb has only the in-frame clones, and not every one. In the table there are 150,000 to 200,000 clones, around 83% of which are singletons. The specimen sequenced was PBMCs. These receptor sequences come from a man aged 35-49 years in good health and CMV-seropositive. The CDR3 runs from the conserved cysteine through the conserved F or W. A D gene is named only where the DNA matches it firmly.

D,J,V,CDR3
NA,TRBJ2-3,TRBV6-1,CASSEGASTDTQYF
TRBD1,TRBJ1-5,TRBV19,CASSIQGVDQPQHF
TRBD2,TRBJ2-5,TRBV25-1,CASSEYGGRGETQYF
NA,TRBJ1-3,TRBV6-5,CASSRALSGNTIYF
TRBD2,TRBJ2-1,TRBV5-1,CASRTSGTYNEQFF
NA,TRBJ1-5,TRBV10-3,CAISESTGSNQPQHF
TRBD2,TRBJ2-7,TRBV5-1,CASSFGLAGVQEQYF
NA,TRBJ1-4,TRBV2,CASSEAGGAVNEKLFF
NA,TRBJ1-4,TRBV5-4,CASSLRQPNEKLFF
TRBD1,TRBJ1-1,TRBV19,CASSIRTGVMNTEAFF
TRBD2,TRBJ2-3,TRBV5-4,CASSWKREVMTDTQYF
TRBD1,TRBJ1-1,TRBV19,CASSIDRDRNTEAFF
TRBD2,TRBJ2-3,TRBV18,CASSSLAGTDTQYF
NA,TRBJ2-7,TRBV27,CASSRNSYEQYF
TRBD1,TRBJ2-1,TRBV5-4,CATTSGTGLNEQFF
TRBD1,TRBJ1-2,TRBV11-2,CASSLGRWQGDGYTF
NA,TRBJ1-2,TRBV6-5,CASSVGGAGNYGYTF
TRBD2,TRBJ2-7,TRBV28,CASSLVALAGDYEQYF
NA,TRBJ2-3,TRBV29-1,CSVEGDAFTDTQYF
TRBD1,TRBJ1-4,TRBV11-2,CASGGQGEGKLFF
NA,TRBJ2-5,TRBV9,CASSVSAGETQYF
NA,TRBJ1-3,TRBV6-6,CASQTGQAGNTIYF
NA,TRBJ2-2,TRBV21-1,CASSKCRTRTSGRRDTGELFF
TRBD2,TRBJ2-3,TRBV28,CASDNILSGSWTDTQYF
TRBD1,TRBJ2-5,TRBV15,CATSAWDSQETQYF
NA,TRBJ1-5,TRBV21-1,CASTLGQGQPQHF
NA,TRBJ2-3,TRBV5-1,CASSLIPGFTDTQYF
TRBD2,TRBJ2-7,TRBV4-1,CASSPRSRGSARTYEQYF
TRBD2,TRBJ2-2,TRBV19,CASTIGGLAGGKVGELFF
TRBD1,TRBJ2-3,TRBV29-1,CSVGRDRRTDTQYF
TRBD1,TRBJ2-2,TRBV5-1,CASSNRQGARIGELFF
NA,TRBJ1-2,TRBV27,CASSYPGSGDNYGYTF